The source of this T cell receptor beta chain is a study of blood T cell repertoires in COVID-19. Overall study context: The origin of the acute and convalescent COVID-19 samples was the United States, Italy and Spain. PBMCs, B-cell-depleted T cells, or T cells were the source of the cDNA or gDNA that made up the material.

This CDR3 has 13 amino acids. V lost 5 bases and J 6 bases, leaving 13 bases between the germline ends. Germline CDR1 MNHEY, CDR2 SMNVEV (reference sequence). This clone has only a few counts. Original handling: Quantification of nucleated cells was approximated via reference gene primer amplification. The table came from immunoSEQ multiplex PCR; TCRdb's copy has only in-frame clones and leaves some out. The DNA gave D and trimming, while V, J and clone size come from that table. The sample contains hundreds of thousands of clones, 87% of which appear only once. The sequence was collected from a woman between 18 and 29 years old who had recovered from COVID-19. The chain links TRBV27 to TRBJ1-2; perhaps TRBD1 as D (5 bases). Sequences were obtained from peripheral blood. CDR3 bases: TGTGCCAGCAGTCCCGGAACCAGGGATGGCTACACCTTC. It yields the protein CASSPGTRDGYTF.